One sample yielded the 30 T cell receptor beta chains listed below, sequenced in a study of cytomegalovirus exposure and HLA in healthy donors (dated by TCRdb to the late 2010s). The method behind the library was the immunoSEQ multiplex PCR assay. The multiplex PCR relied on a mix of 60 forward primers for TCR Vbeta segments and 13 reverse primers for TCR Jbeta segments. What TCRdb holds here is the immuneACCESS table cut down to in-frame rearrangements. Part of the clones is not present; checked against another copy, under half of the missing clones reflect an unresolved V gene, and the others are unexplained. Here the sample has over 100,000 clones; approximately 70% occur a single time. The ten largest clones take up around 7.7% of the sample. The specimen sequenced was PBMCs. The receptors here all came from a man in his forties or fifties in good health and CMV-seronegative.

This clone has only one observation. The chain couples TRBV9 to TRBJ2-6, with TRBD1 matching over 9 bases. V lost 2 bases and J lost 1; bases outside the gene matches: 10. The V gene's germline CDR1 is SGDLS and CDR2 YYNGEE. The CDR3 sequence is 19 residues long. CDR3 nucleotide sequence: TGTGCCAGCAGCGTCCAGGGACAGGGCCGCTTGTCTGGGGCCAACGTCCTGACTTTC. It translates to CASSVQGQGRLSGANVLTF.

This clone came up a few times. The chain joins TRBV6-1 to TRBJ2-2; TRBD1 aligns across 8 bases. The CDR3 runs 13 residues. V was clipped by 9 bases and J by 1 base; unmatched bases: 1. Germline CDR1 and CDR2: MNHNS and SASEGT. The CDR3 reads CASDRGNTGELFF. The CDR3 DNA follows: TGTGCCAGTGACAGGGGGAACACCGGGGAGCTGTTTTTT.

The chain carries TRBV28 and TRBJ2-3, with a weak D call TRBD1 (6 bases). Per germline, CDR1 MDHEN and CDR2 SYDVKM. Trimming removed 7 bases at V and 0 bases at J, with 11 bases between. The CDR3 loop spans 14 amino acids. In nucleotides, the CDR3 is TGTGCCAGCAACGGGACACCGAGCACAGATACGCAGTATTTT. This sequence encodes CASNGTPSTDTQYF.

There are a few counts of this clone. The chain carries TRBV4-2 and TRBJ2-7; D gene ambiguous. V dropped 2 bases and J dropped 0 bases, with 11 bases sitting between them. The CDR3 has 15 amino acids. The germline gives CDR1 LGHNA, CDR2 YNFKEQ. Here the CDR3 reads CASSQQAEPSYEQYF. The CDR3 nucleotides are TGTGCCAGCAGCCAACAGGCAGAGCCCTCCTACGAGCAGTACTTC.

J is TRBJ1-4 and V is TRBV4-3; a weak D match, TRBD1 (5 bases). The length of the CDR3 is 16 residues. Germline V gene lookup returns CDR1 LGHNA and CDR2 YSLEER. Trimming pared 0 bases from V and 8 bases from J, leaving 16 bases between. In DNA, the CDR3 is TGCGCCAGCAGCCAAGATCGGGGGGGGGAAAGAGAAAAACTGTTTTTT. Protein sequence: CASSQDRGGEREKLFF.

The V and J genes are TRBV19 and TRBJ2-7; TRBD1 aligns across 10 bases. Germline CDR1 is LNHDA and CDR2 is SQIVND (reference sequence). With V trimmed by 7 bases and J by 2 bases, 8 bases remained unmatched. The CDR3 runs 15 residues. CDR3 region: CASTKTGGPTYEQYF. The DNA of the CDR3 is TGTGCCAGTACCAAGACAGGGGGCCCAACCTACGAGCAGTACTTC.

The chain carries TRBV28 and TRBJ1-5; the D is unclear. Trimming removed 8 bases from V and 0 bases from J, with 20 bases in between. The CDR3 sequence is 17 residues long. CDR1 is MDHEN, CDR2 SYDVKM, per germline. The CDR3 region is CASSTFEGTLSNQPQHF. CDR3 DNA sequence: TGTGCCAGCTCAACCTTCGAGGGAACACTTAGCAATCAGCCCCAGCATTTT.

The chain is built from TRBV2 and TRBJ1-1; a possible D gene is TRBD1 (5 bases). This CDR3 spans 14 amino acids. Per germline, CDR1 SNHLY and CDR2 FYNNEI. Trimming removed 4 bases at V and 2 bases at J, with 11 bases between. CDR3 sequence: CASSVGGDNTEAFF. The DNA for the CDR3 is TGTGCCAGCAGTGTGGGGGGGGATAACACTGAAGCTTTCTTT.

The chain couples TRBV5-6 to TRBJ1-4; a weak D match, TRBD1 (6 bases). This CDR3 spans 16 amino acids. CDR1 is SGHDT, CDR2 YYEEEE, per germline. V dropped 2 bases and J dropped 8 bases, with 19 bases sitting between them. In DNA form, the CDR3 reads TGTGCCAGCAGCTTTGGACGGACAGCTGTGCGCGAAAAACTGTTTTTT. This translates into CASSFGRTAVREKLFF.

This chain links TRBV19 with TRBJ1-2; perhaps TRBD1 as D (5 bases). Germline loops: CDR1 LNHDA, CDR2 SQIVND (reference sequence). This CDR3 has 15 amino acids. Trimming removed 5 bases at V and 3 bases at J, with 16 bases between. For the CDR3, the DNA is TGTGCCAGTAGTTACGGCCAGGGAAAGCACTATGGCTACACCTTC. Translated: CASSYGQGKHYGYTF.

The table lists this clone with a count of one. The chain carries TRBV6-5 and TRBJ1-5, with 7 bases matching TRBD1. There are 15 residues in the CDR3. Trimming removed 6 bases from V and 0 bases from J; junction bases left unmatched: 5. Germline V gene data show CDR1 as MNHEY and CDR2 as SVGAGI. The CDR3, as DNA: TGTGCCAGCAGGCCACAGGGGTCTAGCAATCAGCCCCAGCATTTT. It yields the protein CASRPQGSSNQPQHF.

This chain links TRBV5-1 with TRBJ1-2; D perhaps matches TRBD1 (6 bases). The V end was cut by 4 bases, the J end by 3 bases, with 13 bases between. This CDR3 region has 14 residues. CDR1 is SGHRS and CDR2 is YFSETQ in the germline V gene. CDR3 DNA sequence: TGCGCCAGCAGCCCAGGGGACACCTACTATGGCTACACCTTC. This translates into CASSPGDTYYGYTF.

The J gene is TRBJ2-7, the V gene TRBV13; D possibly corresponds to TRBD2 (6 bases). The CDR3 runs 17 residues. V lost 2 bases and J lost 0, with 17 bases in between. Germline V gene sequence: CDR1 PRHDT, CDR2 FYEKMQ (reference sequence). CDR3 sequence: CASSLRGGGAPSYEQYF. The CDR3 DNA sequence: TGTGCCAGCAGCTTACGAGGCGGCGGGGCGCCCTCCTACGAGCAGTACTTC.

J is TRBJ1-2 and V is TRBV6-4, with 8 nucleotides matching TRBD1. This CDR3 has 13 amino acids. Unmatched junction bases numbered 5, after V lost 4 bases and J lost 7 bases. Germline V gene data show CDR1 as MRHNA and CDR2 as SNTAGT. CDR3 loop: CASSGTGQSGYTF. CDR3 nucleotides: TGTGCCAGCAGTGGGACAGGGCAGAGTGGCTACACCTTC.

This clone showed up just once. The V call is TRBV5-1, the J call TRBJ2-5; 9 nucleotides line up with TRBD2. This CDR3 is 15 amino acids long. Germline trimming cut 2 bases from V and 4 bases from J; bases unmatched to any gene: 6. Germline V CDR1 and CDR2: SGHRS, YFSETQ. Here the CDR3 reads CASSLSSGEGETQYF. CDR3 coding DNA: TGCGCCAGCAGCTTATCTAGCGGGGAAGGAGAGACCCAGTACTTC.

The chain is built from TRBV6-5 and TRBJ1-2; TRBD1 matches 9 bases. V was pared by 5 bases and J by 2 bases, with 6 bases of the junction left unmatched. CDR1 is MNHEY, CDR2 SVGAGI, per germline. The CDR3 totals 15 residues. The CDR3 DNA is TGTGCCAGCAGTCCTCAAGGACAGGGGAACTATGGCTACACCTTC. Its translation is CASSPQGQGNYGYTF.

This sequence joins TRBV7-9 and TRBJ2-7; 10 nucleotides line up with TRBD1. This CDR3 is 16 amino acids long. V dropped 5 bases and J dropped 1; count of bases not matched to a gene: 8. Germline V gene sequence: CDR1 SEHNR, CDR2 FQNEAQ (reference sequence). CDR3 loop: CASSQGPGQGSYEQYF. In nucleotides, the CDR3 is TGTGCCAGCAGCCAAGGACCGGGACAGGGGTCCTACGAGCAGTACTTC.

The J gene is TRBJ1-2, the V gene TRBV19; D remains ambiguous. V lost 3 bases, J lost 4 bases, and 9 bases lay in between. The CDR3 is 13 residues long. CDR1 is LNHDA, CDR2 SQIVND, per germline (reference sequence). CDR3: CASSMGSGYGYTF. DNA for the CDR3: TGTGCCAGTAGTATGGGCAGCGGCTATGGCTACACCTTC.

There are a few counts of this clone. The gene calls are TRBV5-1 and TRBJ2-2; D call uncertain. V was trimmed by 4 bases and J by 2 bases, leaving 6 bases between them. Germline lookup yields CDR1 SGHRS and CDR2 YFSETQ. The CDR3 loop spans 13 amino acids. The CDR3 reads CASSTTNTGELFF. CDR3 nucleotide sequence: TGCGCCAGCAGCACCACAAACACCGGGGAGCTGTTTTTT.

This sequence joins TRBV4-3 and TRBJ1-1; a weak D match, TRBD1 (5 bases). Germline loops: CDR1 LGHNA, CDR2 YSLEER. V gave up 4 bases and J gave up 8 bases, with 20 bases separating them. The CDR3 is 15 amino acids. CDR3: CASSRVSLDSSEAFF. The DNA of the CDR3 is TGCGCCAGCAGCCGAGTTTCTCTCGACAGTTCGGAAGCTTTCTTT.

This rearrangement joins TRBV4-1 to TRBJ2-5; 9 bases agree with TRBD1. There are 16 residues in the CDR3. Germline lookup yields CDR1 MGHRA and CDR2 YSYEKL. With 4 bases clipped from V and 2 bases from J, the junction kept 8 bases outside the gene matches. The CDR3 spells CASSPRGQGKQETQYF. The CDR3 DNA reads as TGCGCCAGCAGCCCTCGGGGACAGGGAAAACAAGAGACCCAGTACTTC.

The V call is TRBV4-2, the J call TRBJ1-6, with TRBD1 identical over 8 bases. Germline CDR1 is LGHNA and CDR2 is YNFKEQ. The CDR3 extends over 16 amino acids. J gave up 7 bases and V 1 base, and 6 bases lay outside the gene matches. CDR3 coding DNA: TGTGCCAGCAGCCAAGCAAACAGGGGGAGAAATTCACCCCTCCACTTT. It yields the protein CASSQANRGRNSPLHF.

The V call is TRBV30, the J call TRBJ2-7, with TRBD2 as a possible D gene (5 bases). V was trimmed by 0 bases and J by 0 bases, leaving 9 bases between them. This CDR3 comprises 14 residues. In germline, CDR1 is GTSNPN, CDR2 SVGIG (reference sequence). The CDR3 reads CAWSVEGSSYEQYF. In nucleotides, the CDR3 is TGTGCCTGGAGTGTAGAGGGAAGCTCCTACGAGCAGTACTTC. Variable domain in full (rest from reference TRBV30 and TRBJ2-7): SQTIHQWPATLVQPVGSPLSLECTVEGTSNPNLYWYRQAAGRGLQLLFYSVGIGQISSEVPQNLSASRPQDRQFILSSKKLLLSDSGFYLCAWSVEGSSYEQYFGPGTRLTVT.

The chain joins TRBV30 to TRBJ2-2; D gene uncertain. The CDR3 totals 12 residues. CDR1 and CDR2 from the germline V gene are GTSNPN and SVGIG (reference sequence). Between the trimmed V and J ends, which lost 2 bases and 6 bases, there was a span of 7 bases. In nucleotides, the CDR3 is TGTGCCTGGAGTAAACAATCCGGGGAGCTGTTTTTT. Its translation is CAWSKQSGELFF.

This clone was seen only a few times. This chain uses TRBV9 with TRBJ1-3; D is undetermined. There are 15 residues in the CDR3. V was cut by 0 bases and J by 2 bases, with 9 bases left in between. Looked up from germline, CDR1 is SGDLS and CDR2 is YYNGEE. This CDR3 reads CASSVERQAGNTIYF. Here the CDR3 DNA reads TGTGCCAGCAGCGTAGAAAGGCAGGCTGGAAACACCATATATTTT.

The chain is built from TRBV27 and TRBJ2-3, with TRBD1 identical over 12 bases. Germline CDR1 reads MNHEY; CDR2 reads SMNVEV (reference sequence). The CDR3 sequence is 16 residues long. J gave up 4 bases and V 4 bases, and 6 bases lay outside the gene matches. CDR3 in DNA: TGTGCCAGCAGTTCGTTGGGGACAGGGGGCGCAGATACGCAGTATTTT. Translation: CASSSLGTGGADTQYF.

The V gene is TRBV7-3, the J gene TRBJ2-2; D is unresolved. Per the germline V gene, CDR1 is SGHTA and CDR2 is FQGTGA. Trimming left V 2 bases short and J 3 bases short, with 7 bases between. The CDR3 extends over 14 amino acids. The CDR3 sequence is CASSLSVDTGELFF. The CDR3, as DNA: TGTGCCAGCAGCTTATCAGTCGACACCGGGGAGCTGTTTTTT.

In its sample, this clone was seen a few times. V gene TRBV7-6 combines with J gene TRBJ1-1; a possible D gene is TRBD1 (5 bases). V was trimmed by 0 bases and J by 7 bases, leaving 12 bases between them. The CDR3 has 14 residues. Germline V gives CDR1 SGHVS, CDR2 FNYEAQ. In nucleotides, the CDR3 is TGTGCCAGCAGCTTAGCAGTAGGGGCCGGTGAAGCTTTCTTT. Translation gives CASSLAVGAGEAFF.

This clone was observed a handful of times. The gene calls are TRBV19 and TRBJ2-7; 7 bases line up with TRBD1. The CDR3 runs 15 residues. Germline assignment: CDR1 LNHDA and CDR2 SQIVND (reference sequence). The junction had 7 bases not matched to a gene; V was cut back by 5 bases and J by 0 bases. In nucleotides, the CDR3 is TGTGCCAGTAGTCTATCCCGGGACAGCTCCTACGAGCAGTACTTC. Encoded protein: CASSLSRDSSYEQYF.

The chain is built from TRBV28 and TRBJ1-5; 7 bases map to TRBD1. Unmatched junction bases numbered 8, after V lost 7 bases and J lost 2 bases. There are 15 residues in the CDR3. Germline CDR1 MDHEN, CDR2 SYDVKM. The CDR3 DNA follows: TGTGCCAGCAAATACGGGACAGACCGCAATCAGCCCCAGCATTTT. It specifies CASKYGTDRNQPQHF.